This T cell receptor (beta chain) was observed in a study of post-analysis software for immune sequencing data. Study at large: The disease courses spanned relapsing-remitting, secondary progressive and progressive-relapsing forms of multiple sclerosis.

As to this clonotype: Antigen: not known.

Regarding the study as a whole: Controls showed lower frequencies than patients for five or six TRBV segments, and TRBV5-6, TRBV5-1 and TRBV20-1 were among these.

The V end lost 5 bases, the J end lost 7 bases, and 15 bases lay between the germline ends. From germline, CDR1 is DFQATT and CDR2 SNEGSKA (reference sequence). The CDR3 is 13 residues long. Built from TCR beta cDNA, the libraries had unique molecular identifiers in them. TCRdb re-called the PCR reads through MiXCR, storing one row per CDR3 protein. The sample consists of approximately 460,000 distinct CDR3 sequences, nearly 45% of them appearing once. This receptor was taken from a girl aged 10 to 17 with multiple sclerosis. Material for sequencing was blood. V and J are TRBV20-1 and TRBJ2-4, with D tentatively TRBD1 (5 bases). The chain's CDR3 is CSAVTQGGNIQYF. The CDR3 nucleotides are TGCAGTGCTGTAACCCAGGGTGGTAACATTCAGTACTTC.